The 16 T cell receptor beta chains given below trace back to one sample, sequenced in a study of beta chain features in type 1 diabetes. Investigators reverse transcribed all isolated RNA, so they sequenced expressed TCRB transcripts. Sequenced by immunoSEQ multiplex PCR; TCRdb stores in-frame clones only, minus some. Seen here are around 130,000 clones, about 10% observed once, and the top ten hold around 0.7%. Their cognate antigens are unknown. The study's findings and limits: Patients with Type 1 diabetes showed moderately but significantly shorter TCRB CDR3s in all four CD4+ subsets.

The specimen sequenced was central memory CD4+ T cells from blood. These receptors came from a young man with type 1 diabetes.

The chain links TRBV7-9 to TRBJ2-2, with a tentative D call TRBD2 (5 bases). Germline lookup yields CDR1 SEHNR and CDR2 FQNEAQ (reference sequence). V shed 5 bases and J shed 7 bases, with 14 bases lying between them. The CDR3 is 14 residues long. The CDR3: CASSPGYEGGELFF. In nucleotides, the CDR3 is TGTGCCAGCAGCCCTGGATACGAGGGCGGGGAGCTGTTTTTT.

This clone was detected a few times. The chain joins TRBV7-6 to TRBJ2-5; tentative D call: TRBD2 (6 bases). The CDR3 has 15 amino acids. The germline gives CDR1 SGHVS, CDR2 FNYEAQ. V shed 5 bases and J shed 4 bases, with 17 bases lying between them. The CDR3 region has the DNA TGTGCCAGCAGCCAACTAGGGCGGGGAGGAGAGACCCAGTACTTC. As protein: CASSQLGRGGETQYF.

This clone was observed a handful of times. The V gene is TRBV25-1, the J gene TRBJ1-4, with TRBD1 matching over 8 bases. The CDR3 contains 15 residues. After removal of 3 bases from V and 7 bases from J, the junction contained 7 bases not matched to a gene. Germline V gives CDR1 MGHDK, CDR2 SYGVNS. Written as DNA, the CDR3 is TGTGCCAGCAGTGAGGGCCAGGGGGCAGGTGAAAAACTGTTTTTT. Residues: CASSEGQGAGEKLFF.

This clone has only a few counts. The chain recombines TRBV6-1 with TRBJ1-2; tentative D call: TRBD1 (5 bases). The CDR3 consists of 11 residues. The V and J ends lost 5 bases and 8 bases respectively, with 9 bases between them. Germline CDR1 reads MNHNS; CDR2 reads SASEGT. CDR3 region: CASSLGAGYTF. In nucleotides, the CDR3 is TGTGCCAGCAGTTTAGGGGCCGGCTACACCTTC.

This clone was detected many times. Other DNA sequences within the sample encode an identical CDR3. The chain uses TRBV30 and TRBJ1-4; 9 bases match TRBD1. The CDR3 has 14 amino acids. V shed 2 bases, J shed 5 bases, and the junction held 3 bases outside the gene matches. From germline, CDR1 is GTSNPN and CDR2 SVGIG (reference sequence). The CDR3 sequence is CAWSPGQGNEKLFF. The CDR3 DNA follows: TGTGCCTGGAGTCCGGGACAGGGAAATGAAAAACTGTTTTTT. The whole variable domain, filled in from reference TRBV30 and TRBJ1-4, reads SQTIHQWPATLVQPVGSPLSLECTVEGTSNPNLYWYRQAAGRGLQLLFYSVGIGQISSEVPQNLSASRPQDRQFILSSKKLLLSDSGFYLCAWSPGQGNEKLFFGSGTQLSVL.

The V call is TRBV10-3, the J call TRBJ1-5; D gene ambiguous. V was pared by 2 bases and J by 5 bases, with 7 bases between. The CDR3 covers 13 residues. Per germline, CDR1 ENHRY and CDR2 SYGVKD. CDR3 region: CAISEHGDQPQHF. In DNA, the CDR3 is TGTGCCATCAGTGAGCACGGGGATCAGCCCCAGCATTTT.

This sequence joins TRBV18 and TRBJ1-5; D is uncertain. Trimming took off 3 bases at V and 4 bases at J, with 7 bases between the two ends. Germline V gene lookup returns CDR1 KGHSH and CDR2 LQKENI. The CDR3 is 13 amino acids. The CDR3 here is CASSPQANQPQHF. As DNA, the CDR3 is TGTGCCAGCTCACCCCAGGCGAATCAGCCCCAGCATTTT.

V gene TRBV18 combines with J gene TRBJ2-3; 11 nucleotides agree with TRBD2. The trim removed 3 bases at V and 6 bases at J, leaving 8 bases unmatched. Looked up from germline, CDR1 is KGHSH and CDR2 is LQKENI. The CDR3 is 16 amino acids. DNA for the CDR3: TGTGCCAGCTCACCCGTTGATAGCGGGGGGGCCGATACGCAGTATTTT. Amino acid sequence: CASSPVDSGGADTQYF.

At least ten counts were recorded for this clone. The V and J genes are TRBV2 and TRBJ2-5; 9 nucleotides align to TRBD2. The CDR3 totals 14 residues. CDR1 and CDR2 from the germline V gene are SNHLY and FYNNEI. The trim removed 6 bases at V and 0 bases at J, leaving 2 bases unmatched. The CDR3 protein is CASRSSGNQETQYF. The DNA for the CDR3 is TGTGCCAGCAGGTCTAGCGGGAACCAAGAGACCCAGTACTTC.

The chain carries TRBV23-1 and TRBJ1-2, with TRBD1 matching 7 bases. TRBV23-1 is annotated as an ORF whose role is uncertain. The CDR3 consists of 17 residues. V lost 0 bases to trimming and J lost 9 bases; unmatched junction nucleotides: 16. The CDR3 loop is CASSQSVGQEESWRYTF. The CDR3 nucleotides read TGCGCCAGCAGTCAATCCGTCGGACAGGAAGAAAGTTGGCGCTACACCTTC.

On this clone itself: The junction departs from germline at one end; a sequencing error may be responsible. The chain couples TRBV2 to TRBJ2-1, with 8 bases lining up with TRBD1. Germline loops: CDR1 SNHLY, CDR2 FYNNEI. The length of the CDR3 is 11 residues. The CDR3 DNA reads TGTGCCAGCAGGGAAGACAGGGGTCTGTTCTTC. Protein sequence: CASREDRGLFF. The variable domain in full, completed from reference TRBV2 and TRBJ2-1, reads EPEVTQTPSHQVTQMGQEVILRCVPISNHLYFYWYRQILGQKVEFLVSFYNNEISEKSEIFDDQFSVERPDGSNFTLKIRSTKLEDSAMYFCASREDRGLFFGPGTRLTVL.

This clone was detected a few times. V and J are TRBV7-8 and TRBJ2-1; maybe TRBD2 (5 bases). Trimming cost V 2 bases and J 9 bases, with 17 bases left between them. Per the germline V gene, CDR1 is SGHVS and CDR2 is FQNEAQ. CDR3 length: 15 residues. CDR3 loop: CASSLTRDSEGEQFF. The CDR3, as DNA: TGTGCCAGCAGCTTAACCCGAGACTCAGAGGGTGAGCAGTTCTTC.

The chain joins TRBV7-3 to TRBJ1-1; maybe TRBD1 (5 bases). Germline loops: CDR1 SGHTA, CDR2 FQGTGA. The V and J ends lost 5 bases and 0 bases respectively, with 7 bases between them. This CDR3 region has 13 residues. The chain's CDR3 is CASSQTVNTEAFF. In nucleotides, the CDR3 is TGTGCCAGCAGCCAGACAGTGAACACTGAAGCTTTCTTT.

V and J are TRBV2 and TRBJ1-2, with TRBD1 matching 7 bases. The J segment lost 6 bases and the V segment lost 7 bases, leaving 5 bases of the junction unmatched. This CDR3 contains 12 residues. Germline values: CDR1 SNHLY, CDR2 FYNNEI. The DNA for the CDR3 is TGTGCCAGCAATAGGGACAGTAATGGCTACACCTTC. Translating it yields CASNRDSNGYTF.

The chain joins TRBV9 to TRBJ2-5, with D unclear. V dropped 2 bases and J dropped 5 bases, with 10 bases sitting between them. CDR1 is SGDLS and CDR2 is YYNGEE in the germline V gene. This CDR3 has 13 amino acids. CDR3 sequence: CASSVRLEETQYF. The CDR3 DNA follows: TGTGCCAGCAGCGTCAGACTGGAGGAGACCCAGTACTTC. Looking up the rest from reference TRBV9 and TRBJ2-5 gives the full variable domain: DSGVTQTPKHLITATGQRVTLRCSPRSGDLSVYWYQQSLDQGLQFLIQYYNGEERAKGNILERFSAQQFPDLHSELNLSSLELGDSALYFCASSVRLEETQYFGPGTRLLVL.

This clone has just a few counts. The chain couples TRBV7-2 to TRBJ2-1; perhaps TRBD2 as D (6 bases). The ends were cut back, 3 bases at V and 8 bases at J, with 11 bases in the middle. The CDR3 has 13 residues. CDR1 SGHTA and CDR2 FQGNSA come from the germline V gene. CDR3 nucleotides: TGTGCCAGCAGCTTCGGTCCGGGGGATGAGCAGTTCTTC. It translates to CASSFGPGDEQFF.